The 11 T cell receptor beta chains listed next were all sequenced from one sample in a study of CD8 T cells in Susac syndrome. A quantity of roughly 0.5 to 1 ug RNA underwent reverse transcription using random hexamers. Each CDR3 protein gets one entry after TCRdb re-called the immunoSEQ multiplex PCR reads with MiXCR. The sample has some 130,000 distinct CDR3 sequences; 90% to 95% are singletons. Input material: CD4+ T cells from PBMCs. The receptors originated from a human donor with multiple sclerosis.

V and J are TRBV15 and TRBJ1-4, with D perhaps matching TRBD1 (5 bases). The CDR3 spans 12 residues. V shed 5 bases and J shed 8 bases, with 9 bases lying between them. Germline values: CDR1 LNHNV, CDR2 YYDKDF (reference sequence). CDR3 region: CATSPGREKLFF. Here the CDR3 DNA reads TGTGCCACCAGCCCGGGGCGGGAAAAACTGTTTTTT. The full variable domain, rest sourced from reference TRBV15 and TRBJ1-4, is DAMVIQNPRYQVTQFGKPVTLSCSQTLNHNVMYWYQQKSSQAPKLLFHYYDKDFNNEADTPDNFQSRRPNTSFCFLDIRSPGLGDTAMYLCATSPGREKLFFGSGTQLSVL.

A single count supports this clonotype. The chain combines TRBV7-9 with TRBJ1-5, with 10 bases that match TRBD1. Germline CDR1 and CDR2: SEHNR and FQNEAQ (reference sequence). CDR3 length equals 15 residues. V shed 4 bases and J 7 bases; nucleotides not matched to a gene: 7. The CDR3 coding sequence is TGTGCCAGCAGCTCCCGGGACAGGGGCGAGCAGCCCCAGCATTTT. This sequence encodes CASSSRDRGEQPQHF.

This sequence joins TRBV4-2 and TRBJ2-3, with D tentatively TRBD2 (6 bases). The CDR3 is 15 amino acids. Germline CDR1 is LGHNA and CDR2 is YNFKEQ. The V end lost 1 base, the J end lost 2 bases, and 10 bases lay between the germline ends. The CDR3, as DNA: TGTGCCAGCAGCCAAGTCGGCGGGGACACAGATACGCAGTATTTT. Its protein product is CASSQVGGDTDTQYF.

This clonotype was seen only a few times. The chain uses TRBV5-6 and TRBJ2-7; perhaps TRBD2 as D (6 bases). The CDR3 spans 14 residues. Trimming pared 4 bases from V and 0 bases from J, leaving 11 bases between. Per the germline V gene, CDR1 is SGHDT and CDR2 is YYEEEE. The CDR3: CASSLRGGSYEQYF. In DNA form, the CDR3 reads TGTGCCAGCAGCCTAAGGGGAGGCTCCTACGAGCAGTACTTC.

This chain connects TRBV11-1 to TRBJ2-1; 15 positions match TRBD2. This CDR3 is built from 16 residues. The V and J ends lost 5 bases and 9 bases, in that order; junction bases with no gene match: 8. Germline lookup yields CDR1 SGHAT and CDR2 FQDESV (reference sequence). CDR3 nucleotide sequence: TGTGCCAGCAGCCCGGGACTAGCGGGAGGCCCCGGTGAGCAGTTCTTC. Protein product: CASSPGLAGGPGEQFF.

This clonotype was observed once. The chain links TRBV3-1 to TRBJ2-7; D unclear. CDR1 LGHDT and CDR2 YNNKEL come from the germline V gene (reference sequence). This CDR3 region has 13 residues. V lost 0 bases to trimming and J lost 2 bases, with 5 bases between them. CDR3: CASSQDRPYEQYF. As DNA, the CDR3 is TGTGCCAGCAGCCAAGATCGCCCCTACGAGCAGTACTTC.

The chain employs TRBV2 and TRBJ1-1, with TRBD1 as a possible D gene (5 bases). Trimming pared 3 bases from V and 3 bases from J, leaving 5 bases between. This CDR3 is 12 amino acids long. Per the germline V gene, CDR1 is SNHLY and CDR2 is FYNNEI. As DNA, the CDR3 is TGTGCCAGCAGTGAGGGGGACACTGAAGCTTTCTTT. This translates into CASSEGDTEAFF.

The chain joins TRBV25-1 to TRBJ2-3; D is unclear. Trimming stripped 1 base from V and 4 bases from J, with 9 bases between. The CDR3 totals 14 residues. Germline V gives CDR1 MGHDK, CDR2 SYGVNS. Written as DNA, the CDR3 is TGTGCCAGCAGTGAATCCCCTCCCCCAGATACGCAGTATTTT. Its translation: CASSESPPPDTQYF.

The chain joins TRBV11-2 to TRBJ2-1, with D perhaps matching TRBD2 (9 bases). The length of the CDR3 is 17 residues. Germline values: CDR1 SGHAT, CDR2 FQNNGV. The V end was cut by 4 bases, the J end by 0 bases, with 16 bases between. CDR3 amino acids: CASSSRGREGSYNEQFF. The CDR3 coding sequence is TGTGCCAGCAGCTCCAGGGGGCGGGAGGGCTCCTACAATGAGCAGTTCTTC. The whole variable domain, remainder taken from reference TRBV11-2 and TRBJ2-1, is EAGVAQSPRYKIIEKRQSVAFWCNPISGHATLYWYQQILGQGPKLLIQFQNNGVVDDSQLPKDRFSAERLKGVDSTLKIQPAKLEDSAVYLCASSSRGREGSYNEQFFGPGTRLTVL.

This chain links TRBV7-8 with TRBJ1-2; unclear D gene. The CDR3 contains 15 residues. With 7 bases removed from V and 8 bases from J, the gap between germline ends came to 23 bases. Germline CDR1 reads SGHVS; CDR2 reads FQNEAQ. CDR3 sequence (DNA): TGTGCCAGCACCCCGGATGCGAGGCGGGAAGAAGGCTACACCTTC. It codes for CASTPDARREEGYTF.

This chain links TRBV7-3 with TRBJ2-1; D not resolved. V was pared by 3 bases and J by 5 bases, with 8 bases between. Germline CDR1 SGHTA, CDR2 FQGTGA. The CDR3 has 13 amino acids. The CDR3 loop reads CASSLNTHNEQFF. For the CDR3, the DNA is TGTGCCAGCAGCTTGAATACCCACAATGAGCAGTTCTTC.